This T cell receptor beta chain comes out of a study of cytomegalovirus exposure and HLA in healthy donors. Overall study context: A subsequent analysis stated that the 120 or so validation repertoires were run on the same platform as the 650 to 850 first-cohort repertoires.

As for this clone: The antigen is undetermined.

Using immunoSEQ multiplex PCR, the repertoire was profiled, and TCRdb retains in-frame clones only, with some absent. Counted here are about 120,000 clones, around 89% occurring once; the ten biggest clones make up roughly 6%. Germline lookup yields CDR1 SGHVS and CDR2 FQNEAQ. The CDR3 consists of 16 residues. J lost 0 bases, V lost 7 bases, and 8 bases had no gene match. Whole-study findings and limits: There were 150 or so TCR beta chains listed as cytomegalovirus-associated. It was confirmed in vitro that a few of the CMV-associated chains were specific for CMV antigens.

The TCR comes from a woman aged 18-29 years in good health and CMV-seropositive. The sequenced sample was PBMCs. J is TRBJ2-7 and V is TRBV7-8, with TRBD2 matching over 11 bases. The CDR3 loop reads CASILGTSGFSYEQYF. The CDR3 bases are TGTGCCAGCATCCTAGGGACTAGCGGATTCTCCTACGAGCAGTACTTC. Full variable domain (outside the CDR3, taken from reference TRBV7-8 and TRBJ2-7): GAGVSQSPRYKVAKRGQDVALRCDPISGHVSLFWYQQALGQGPEFLTYFQNEAQLDKSGLPSDRFFAERPEGSVSTLKIQRTQQEDSAVYLCASILGTSGFSYEQYFGPGTRLTVT.